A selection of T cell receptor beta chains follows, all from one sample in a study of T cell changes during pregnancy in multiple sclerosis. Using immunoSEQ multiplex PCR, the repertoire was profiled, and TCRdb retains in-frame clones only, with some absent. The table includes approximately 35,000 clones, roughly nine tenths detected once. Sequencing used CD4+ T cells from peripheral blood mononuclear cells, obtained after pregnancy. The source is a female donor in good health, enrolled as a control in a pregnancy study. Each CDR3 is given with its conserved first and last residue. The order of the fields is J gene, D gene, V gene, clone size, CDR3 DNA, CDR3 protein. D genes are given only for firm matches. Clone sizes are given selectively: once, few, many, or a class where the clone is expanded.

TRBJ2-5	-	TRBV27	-	TGTGCCAGCAGTTTGGACCAAGGAGGGACCCAGTACTTC	CASSLDQGGTQYF
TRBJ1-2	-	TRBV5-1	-	TGCGCCAGCAGCTTGGAGGGACACAACTATGGCTACACCTTC	CASSLEGHNYGYTF
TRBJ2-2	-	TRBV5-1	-	TGCGCCAGCAGCTTGGCCGGACAGAACACCGGGGAGCTGTTTTTT	CASSLAGQNTGELFF
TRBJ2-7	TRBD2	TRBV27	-	TGTGCCAGCAGCGCGCGACTAGCGGGAGGCTACGAGCAGTACTTC	CASSARLAGGYEQYF
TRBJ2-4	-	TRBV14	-	TGTGCCAGCAGCCAAGGGTATTCGGGGATTCAGTACTTC	CASSQGYSGIQYF
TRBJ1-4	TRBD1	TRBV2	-	TGTGCCAGCAGAGATCAGGGGGCGATCGATGAAAAACTGTTTTTT	CASRDQGAIDEKLFF
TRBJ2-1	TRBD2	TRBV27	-	TGTGCCAGCAGTTTAGGGACTAGCGGGGGGACGTACAATGAGCAGTTCTTC	CASSLGTSGGTYNEQFF
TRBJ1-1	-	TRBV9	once	TGTGCCAGCAGTGGGAGGGCGGGGAACACTGAAGCTTTCTTT	CASSGRAGNTEAFF
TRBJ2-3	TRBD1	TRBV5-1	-	TGCGCCAGCAGCCTGCTTGGAACAGGGGGCAGGACAGATACGCAGTATTTT	CASSLLGTGGRTDTQYF
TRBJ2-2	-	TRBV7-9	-	TGTGCCAGCAGCTTAAAAGGGGGTACCGGGGAGCTGTTTTTT	CASSLKGGTGELFF
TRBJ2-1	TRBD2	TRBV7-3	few	TGTGCCAGCAGCCTTAATAGCGGGGGGGCTTTGGATGAGCAGTTCTTC	CASSLNSGGALDEQFF
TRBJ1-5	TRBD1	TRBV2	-	TGTGCCAGCAGTGAGTCCCCACAGGGGCAGCCCCAGCATTTT	CASSESPQGQPQHF
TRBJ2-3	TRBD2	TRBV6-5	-	TGTGCCAGCAGTCGCTGGGGAGGGGATACAGATACGCAGTATTTT	CASSRWGGDTDTQYF
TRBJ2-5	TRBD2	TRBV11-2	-	TGTGCCAGCAGCCCTAAGCGGGGGGCCCTCCAAGAGACCCAGTACTTC	CASSPKRGALQETQYF
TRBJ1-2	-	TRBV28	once	TGTGCCAGCACCGGAGGGTCTAGCTATGGCTACACCTTC	CASTGGSSYGYTF
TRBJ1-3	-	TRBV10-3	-	TGTGCCATCAGTGAGTCGGAGGGTATCGGAAACACCATATATTTT	CAISESEGIGNTIYF
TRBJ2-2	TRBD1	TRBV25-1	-	TGTGCCAGCAGCCACCCGGGACAGGGGGCAGCCGGGGAGCTGTTTTTT	CASSHPGQGAAGELFF
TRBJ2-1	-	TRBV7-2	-	TGTGCCAGCAGCTTACCGGAAATACTATCCTACAATGAGCAGTTCTTC	CASSLPEILSYNEQFF
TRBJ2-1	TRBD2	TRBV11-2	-	TGTGCCAGCAGCCCCTTAGCGGGGGGCTCCTACAATGAGCAGTTCTTC	CASSPLAGGSYNEQFF
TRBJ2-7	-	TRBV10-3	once	TGTGCCATCAGTTCCCCGACGGGGAACTCCTACGAGCAGTACTTC	CAISSPTGNSYEQYF
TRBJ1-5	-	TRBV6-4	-	TGTGCCAGCAGTGACTCAGAGGGAGTCCGGCGGCGTCGATATAGCAATCAGCCCCAGCATTTT	CASSDSEGVRRRRYSNQPQHF
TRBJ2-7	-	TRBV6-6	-	TGTGCCAGCAGTGAGGCGCAGCGCGAGCAGTACTTC	CASSEAQREQYF
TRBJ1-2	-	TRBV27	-	TGTGCCAGCAGACGCGGATCGGGCTATGGCTACACCTTC	CASRRGSGYGYTF
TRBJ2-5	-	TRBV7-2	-	TGTGCCAGCAGCCCCCGACAGCCCGGAGGGGAGACCCAGTACTTC	CASSPRQPGGETQYF
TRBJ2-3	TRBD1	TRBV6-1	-	TGTGCCAGCAGTGAGCCACAGGGGATTTATTCCACAGATACGCAGTATTTT	CASSEPQGIYSTDTQYF
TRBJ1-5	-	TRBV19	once	TGTGCCAGTAGTATAAACAGCAATAGCAATCAGCCCCAGCATTTT	CASSINSNSNQPQHF
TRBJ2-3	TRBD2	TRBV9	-	TGTGCCAGCAGCGTAACCGCGGGGGGGGTCACAGATACGCAGTATTTT	CASSVTAGGVTDTQYF
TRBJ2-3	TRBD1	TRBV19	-	TGTGCCAGTGCAGGTAGGGACAGGGGAAGGACAGATACGCAGTATTTT	CASAGRDRGRTDTQYF
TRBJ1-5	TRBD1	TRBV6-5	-	TGTGCCAGCAGTTACGCCGGGACAGGGTTTAATCAGCCCCAGCATTTT	CASSYAGTGFNQPQHF
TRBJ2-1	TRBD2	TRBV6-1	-	TGTGCCAGCAGCCCCACTAGCGGGAGTTTATTCTTC	CASSPTSGSLFF
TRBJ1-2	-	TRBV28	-	TGTGCCAGCAGTTTCGGCGGAATCGCACCTTACTATGGCTACACCTTC	CASSFGGIAPYYGYTF
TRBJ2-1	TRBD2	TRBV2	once	TGTGCCAGCAGTACCCCAGGGCTAGCGGGAGGCAGGAATGAGCAGTTCTTC	CASSTPGLAGGRNEQFF
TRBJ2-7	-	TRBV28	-	TGTGCCAGCAGTTCCCCCTTAGCGGACCCTCTTTACTTC	CASSSPLADPLYF
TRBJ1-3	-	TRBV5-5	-	TGTGCCAGCAGCTTGCCAGGTGGAAACACCATATATTTT	CASSLPGGNTIYF
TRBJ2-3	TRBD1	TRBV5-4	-	TGTGCCAGCAGCTTAGGGACAGGGAACACAGATACGCAGTATTTT	CASSLGTGNTDTQYF
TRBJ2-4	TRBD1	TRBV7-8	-	TGTGCCAGCAGCTTAGCCGGGACAGGGGGCCGAGAGGCCAAAAACATTCAGTACTTC	CASSLAGTGGREAKNIQYF
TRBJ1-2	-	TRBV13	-	TGTGCCTCCCGGAGGGGCGGGGGCTATGGCTACACCTTC	CASRRGGGYGYTF
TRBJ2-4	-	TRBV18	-	TGTGCCAGCTCACCACTCGAGACAGGAGTTAAAAACATTCAGTACTTC	CASSPLETGVKNIQYF
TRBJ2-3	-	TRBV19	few	TGTGCCAGTAGTAATCTAGCTCAAGCCGGAACAGATACGCAGTATTTT	CASSNLAQAGTDTQYF
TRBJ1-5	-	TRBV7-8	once	TGTGCCAGCAGCTCCCAACAGCTGGTTAGCAATCAGCCCCAGCATTTT	CASSSQQLVSNQPQHF
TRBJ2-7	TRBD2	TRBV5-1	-	TGCGCCAGCAGCTCCTCCGGGACTAGCTACGAGCAGTACTTC	CASSSSGTSYEQYF
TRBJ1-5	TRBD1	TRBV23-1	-	TGCGCCAGCAGTCACCCGGGGACAGGTTATAGCAATCAGCCCCAGCATTTT	CASSHPGTGYSNQPQHF
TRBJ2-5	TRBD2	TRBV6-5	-	TGTGCCAGCAGTTACCTAGCGGGAGTGTCTGAGACCCAGTACTTC	CASSYLAGVSETQYF
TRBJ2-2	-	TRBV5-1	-	TGCGCCAGCAGCTTGGTGGCGGGACAGACCTTCGGGGAGCTGTTTTTT	CASSLVAGQTFGELFF
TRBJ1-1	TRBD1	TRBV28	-	TGTGCCAGCAGTTTGCCGACAGGGTTTGAAGCTTTCTTT	CASSLPTGFEAFF
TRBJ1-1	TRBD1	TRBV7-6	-	TGTGCCAGCAGCTTAGGGACAGGGAGGATGAACACTGAAGCTTTCTTT	CASSLGTGRMNTEAFF
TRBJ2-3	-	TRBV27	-	TGTGCCAGCACGTCCGACAGGGAGGCAGATACGCAGTATTTT	CASTSDREADTQYF
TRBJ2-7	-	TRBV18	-	TGTGCCAGCTCACCAGAGGCAGGGTTCGACGAGCAGTACTTC	CASSPEAGFDEQYF
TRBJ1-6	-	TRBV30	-	TGTGCCTGGAGTGGAACAGGGTTGACTTCACCCCTCCACTTT	CAWSGTGLTSPLHF
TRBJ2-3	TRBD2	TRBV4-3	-	TGCGCCAGCAGCCAATTCCCAGCGGGAGCTAGCACAGATACGCAGTATTTT	CASSQFPAGASTDTQYF
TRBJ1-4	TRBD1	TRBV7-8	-	TGTGCCAGCAGCCTAGGGGGCAGGGCGGACGAAAAACTGTTTTTT	CASSLGGRADEKLFF
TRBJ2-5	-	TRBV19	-	TGTGCCAGTAGTATAGGCGCGGGCGGGCGAGAGACCCAGTACTTC	CASSIGAGGRETQYF
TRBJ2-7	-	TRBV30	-	TGTGCCTGGAGCACCCAGACCTACGAGCAGTACTTC	CAWSTQTYEQYF
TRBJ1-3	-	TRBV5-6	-	TGTGCCAGCAGCTACCCTACCGGAAACACCATATATTTT	CASSYPTGNTIYF
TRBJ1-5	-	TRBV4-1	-	TGCGCCAGCAGCCAAGGGCCAGCCAGGGGTCGCAATCAGCCCCAGCATTTT	CASSQGPARGRNQPQHF
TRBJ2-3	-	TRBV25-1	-	TGTGCCAGCAGCTACACAGATACGCAGTATTTT	CASSYTDTQYF
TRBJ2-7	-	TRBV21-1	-	TGTGCCAGCAGTCCTCCGGGACAGGGAGGAGGCTACGAGCAGTACTTC	CASSPPGQGGGYEQYF
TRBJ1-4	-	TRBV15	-	TGTGCCACCAGCAGAGGGGGCGGAACTAATGAAAAACTGTTTTTT	CATSRGGGTNEKLFF
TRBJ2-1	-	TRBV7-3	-	TGTGCCAGCAGCTTAACAGCGGGCACGGGGAATGAGCAGTTCTTC	CASSLTAGTGNEQFF
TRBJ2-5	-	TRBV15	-	TGTGCCACCAGCCCCGACCCCCTCGACAGGCAGTACCAAGAGACCCAGTACTTC	CATSPDPLDRQYQETQYF